This TCR beta chain was profiled in a study of T cell responses to AZD1222 COVID-19 vaccine. General observations from the study: Clonal diversity may have been underestimated, and the donors were mostly white British, with more females than males. Regions 160-218 and 743-854 dominated among vaccine-associated CD4 TCRs spanning spike. Targeting of unmutated variant regions was reportedly seen in nearly half of spike-specific TCRs.

Turning to this clone: Antigen specificity is unknown. A read error may explain this, as a much larger clone is one base away.

V shed 6 bases and J 5 bases; nucleotides not matched to a gene: 6. The CDR3 length is 15 residues. The germline V gene has CDR1 MNHNY and CDR2 SVGAGI (reference sequence). The protocol was immunoSEQ multiplex PCR, while the TCRdb copy is restricted to in-frame clones and leaves out a portion. The sample has about 120,000 clones; roughly 90% are singletons. The gene calls are TRBV6-6 and TRBJ1-5, with TRBD1 matching over 11 bases. The TCR sequence derives from an adult in good health. The sequences come from peripheral blood, collected on day 0 of AZD1222 vaccination. The CDR3 DNA reads TGTGCCAGCAGCCCCGGGACAGGGGGATATCAGCCCCAGCATTTT. As protein: CASSPGTGGYQPQHF.